This TCR beta chain originates from a study of spatial heterogeneity in lung cancer. General study points: For expanded intratumoral alpha and beta TCRs, counts tracked tumor mutation counts. For tumor T cells, estimated coverage reached only around 7.1% (alpha) and about 12% (beta).

MiXCR, run by TCRdb on the 5' RACE reads, gives a single entry per CDR3 protein. The sample holds under 5,500 distinct CDR3 sequences, around 10% seen once. Time point described: sample taken at primary tumor resection. Sequencing of whole RNA from tumor, nontumor lung or frozen PBMC involved no sorting. A remark on this clonotype: The target antigen is unknown.

CDR1 is SEHNR, CDR2 FQNEAQ, per germline (reference sequence). Trimming pared 5 bases from V and 6 bases from J, leaving 16 bases between. The CDR3 extends over 14 amino acids. The chain employs TRBV7-9 and TRBJ1-1; maybe TRBD1 (5 bases). The clonotype originates from a male donor with early-stage non-small cell lung cancer. Sequencing used lung tumor tissue, obtained at surgery. The CDR3: CASSRDRYSAEAFF. The CDR3 nucleotides are TGTGCCAGCAGCCGGGACCGCTATAGCGCTGAAGCTTTCTTT.